This T cell receptor (beta chain) stems from a study of spatial heterogeneity in lung cancer. Findings of the study overall: At tumor resection, ubiquitous expanded TCRs were detected in blood more often than later.

Using its own MiXCR run on the 5' RACE reads, TCRdb lists one record per CDR3 protein. This sample has more than 65,000 distinct CDR3 sequences, with 8% found just once. J lost 4 bases, V lost 1 base, and 9 bases had no gene match. CDR1 and CDR2 (germline): SGDLS, YYNGEE. The length of the CDR3 is 17 residues. Time point of the sample: sample taken at primary tumor resection. Around 68 TRACERx patients with early, untreated non-small cell lung cancer donated samples. Researchers sequenced whole RNA taken from tumor, nontumor lung or frozen PBMC without sorting. This clonotype was seen repeatedly, ten times or more. Its matching antigen is unknown.

This sample comprised PBMCs, obtained at surgery. This receptor was obtained from a male donor with early-stage non-small cell lung cancer. The V and J genes are TRBV9 and TRBJ2-3; 10 bases line up with TRBD2. The CDR3 DNA follows: TGTGCCAGCAGCGTAACCGGCGCTAGCGGGAGTGCAGATACGCAGTATTTT. It is translated as CASSVTGASGSADTQYF.